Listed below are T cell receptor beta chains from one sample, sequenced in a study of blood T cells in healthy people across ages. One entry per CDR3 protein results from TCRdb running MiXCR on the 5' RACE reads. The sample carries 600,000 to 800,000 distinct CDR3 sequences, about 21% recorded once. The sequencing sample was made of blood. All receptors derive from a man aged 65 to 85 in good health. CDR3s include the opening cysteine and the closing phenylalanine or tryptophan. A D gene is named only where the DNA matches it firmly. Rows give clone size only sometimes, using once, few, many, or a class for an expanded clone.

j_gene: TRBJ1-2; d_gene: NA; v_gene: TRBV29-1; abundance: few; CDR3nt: TGCAGCGTTGATGGTGGCTACACCTTC; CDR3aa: CSVDGGYTF
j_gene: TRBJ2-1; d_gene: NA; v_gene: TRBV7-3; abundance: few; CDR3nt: TGTGCCAGCAGCTTAATTTCAGGAACTAGATCCAATGAGCAGTTCTTC; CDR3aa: CASSLISGTRSNEQFF
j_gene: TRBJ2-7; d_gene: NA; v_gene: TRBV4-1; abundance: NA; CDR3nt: TGCGCCAGCAGCCAAGGTCCTAGCCCCGAGGTCTACGAGCAGTACTTC; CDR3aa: CASSQGPSPEVYEQYF
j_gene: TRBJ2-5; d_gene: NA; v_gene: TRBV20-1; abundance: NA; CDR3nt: TGCAGTGCTGGAGACGTTAGTTTGACCCTCCTGGAGACCCAGTACTTC; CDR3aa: CSAGDVSLTLLETQYF
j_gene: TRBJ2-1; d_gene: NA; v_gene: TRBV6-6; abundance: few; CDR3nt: TGTGCCAGCAGTTACCGACAGAGCCCGGGAGCCAATGAGCAGTTCTTC; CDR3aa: CASSYRQSPGANEQFF
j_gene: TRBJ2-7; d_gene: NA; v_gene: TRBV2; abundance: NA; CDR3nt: TGTGCCAGCCGCCTCGCTAGGGGGACCTACGAGCAGTACTTC; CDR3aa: CASRLARGTYEQYF
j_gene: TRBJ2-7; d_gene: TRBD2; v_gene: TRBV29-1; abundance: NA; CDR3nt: TGCAGCGCCGGAACTAGCGGGAGTTTTTACGAGCAGTACTTC; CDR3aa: CSAGTSGSFYEQYF
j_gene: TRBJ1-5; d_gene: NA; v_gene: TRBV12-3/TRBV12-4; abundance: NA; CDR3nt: TGTGCCAGCAGTTTGGGGACCCCCCAGCATTTT; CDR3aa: CASSLGTPQHF
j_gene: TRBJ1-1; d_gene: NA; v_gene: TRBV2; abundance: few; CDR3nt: TGTGCCAGCAATCAACAGGAAAACACTGAAGCTTTCTTT; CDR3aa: CASNQQENTEAFF
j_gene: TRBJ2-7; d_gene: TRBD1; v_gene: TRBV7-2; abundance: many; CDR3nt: TGTGCCAGCAGCTTAGCAACAGGGGTGGAGTACGAGCAGTACTTC; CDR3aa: CASSLATGVEYEQYF
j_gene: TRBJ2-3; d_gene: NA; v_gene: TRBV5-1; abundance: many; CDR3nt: TGCGCCAGCAGCTTTGGTCGGGTTGGAGATACGCAGTATTTT; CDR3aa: CASSFGRVGDTQYF
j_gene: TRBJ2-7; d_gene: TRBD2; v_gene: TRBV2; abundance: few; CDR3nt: TGTGCCAGCAGGTGGTCTAGCGGGAGTTACGAGCAGTACTTC; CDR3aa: CASRWSSGSYEQYF
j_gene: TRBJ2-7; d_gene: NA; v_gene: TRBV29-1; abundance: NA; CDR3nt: TGCAGCGTTGGCCTTCGTCAGTACGAGCAGTACTTC; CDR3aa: CSVGLRQYEQYF
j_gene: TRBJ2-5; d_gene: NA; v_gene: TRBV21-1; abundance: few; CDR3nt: TGTGCCAGCAGCAAAGTTTTGGGACAGGGTACCACCCAAGAGACCCAGTACTTC; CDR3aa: CASSKVLGQGTTQETQYF
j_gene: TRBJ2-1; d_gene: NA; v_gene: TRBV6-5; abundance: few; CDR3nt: TGCGCGGTAGGGGAGGCCGCCGGCAATGAGCAGTTCTTC; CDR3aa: CAVGEAAGNEQFF
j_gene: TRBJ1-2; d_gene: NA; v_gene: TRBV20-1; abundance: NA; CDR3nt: TGCAGTGCTAGAGATCAGCTGGGTGGCTATGGCTACACCTTC; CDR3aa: CSARDQLGGYGYTF
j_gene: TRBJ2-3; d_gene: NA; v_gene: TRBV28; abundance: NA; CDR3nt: TGTGCCGGCAGTTCGCCGCGGGACAGCACAGATACGCAGTATTTT; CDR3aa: CAGSSPRDSTDTQYF
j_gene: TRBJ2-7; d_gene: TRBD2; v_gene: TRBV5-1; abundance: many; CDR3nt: TGCGCCAGCAGCCCCGGGACTAGCAACTACGAGCAGTACTTC; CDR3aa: CASSPGTSNYEQYF